The text below deals with one TCR beta chain. Its target is not known. These data originate in a study of monozygotic twins with inflammatory bowel disease. Findings and limits, study-wide: Immunosuppressive treatments were not uniform, and this may have added variability to patient repertoires. Compared with healthy co-twins, IBD patients showed reduced TCRbeta repertoire diversity by inverse Simpson.

Germline V lookup: CDR1 SGHTA, CDR2 FQGNSA. The CDR3 is 15 amino acids. Reanalyzing the 5' RACE reads, TCRdb keeps one entry per CDR3 protein, without DNA. The sample includes 210,000 or so distinct CDR3 sequences. This chain uses TRBV7-2 with TRBJ1-2. The material sequenced was blood. The origin of this receptor is a human donor with ulcerative colitis or Crohn's disease, or a healthy co-twin of an affected twin (not recorded which). This CDR3 is CASSSDPRPNYGYTF.